The 12 T cell receptor beta chains listed next were all sequenced from one sample in a study of T cell changes during pregnancy in multiple sclerosis. Assay: immunoSEQ multiplex PCR; the TCRdb copy retains only in-frame clones and omits some. The sample has roughly 61,000 clones; around 94% are singletons. This sample comprised CD8+ T cells from peripheral blood mononuclear cells, obtained after pregnancy. Receptors originate from a female donor with multiple sclerosis, enrolled in a pregnancy study.

This chain joins TRBV27 and TRBJ1-5, with D perhaps matching TRBD1 (6 bases). Germline CDR1 reads MNHEY; CDR2 reads SMNVEV (reference sequence). The CDR3 is made up of 13 amino acids. V lost 6 bases, J lost 3 bases, and 9 bases lay in between. CDR3 sequence: CASSLGANQPQHF. DNA for the CDR3: TGTGCCAGCAGCTTGGGGGCCAATCAGCCCCAGCATTTT.

V usage is TRBV6-5 and J usage is TRBJ1-1; perhaps TRBD1 as D (6 bases). Trimming took off 0 bases at V and 0 bases at J, with 8 bases between the two ends. CDR1 MNHEY and CDR2 SVGAGI come from the germline V gene. The CDR3 spans 15 residues. The CDR3 reads CASSYSTGMNTEAFF. CDR3 coding DNA: TGTGCCAGCAGTTACTCTACAGGGATGAACACTGAAGCTTTCTTT.

The chain combines TRBV7-9 with TRBJ1-4, with a possible D match to TRBD1 (6 bases). In germline, CDR1 is SEHNR, CDR2 FQNEAQ (reference sequence). This CDR3 has 16 amino acids. V lost 1 base and J lost 0, with 9 bases in between. CDR3 region: CASSLGTGSTNEKLFF. CDR3 coding DNA: TGTGCCAGCAGCTTAGGAACAGGGTCAACTAATGAAAAACTGTTTTTT.

Here the CDR3 DNA reads TGTGCCAGCAGCGTCCGCGCGACTAGCACAGATACGCAGTATTTT. As protein: CASSVRATSTDTQYF. This sequence joins TRBV9 and TRBJ2-3; D remains ambiguous. V was trimmed by 2 bases and J by 0 bases, leaving 10 bases between them. This CDR3 is built from 15 residues. Germline CDR1 and CDR2: SGDLS and YYNGEE.

The gene calls are TRBV29-1 and TRBJ1-2, with 7 bases that match TRBD1. The CDR3 spans 13 residues. V lost 3 bases to trimming and J lost 7 bases; unmatched junction nucleotides: 8. Per the germline V gene, CDR1 is SQVTM and CDR2 is ANQGSEA. CDR3: CSVEDRSWFGYTF. In nucleotides, the CDR3 is TGCAGCGTTGAGGACAGGAGCTGGTTTGGCTACACCTTC. Filled out from reference TRBV29-1 and TRBJ1-2, the complete variable domain reads SAVISQKPSRDICQRGTSLTIQCQVDSQVTMMFWYRQQPGQSLTLIATANQGSEATYESGFVIDKFPISRPNLTFSTLTVSNMSPEDSSIYLCSVEDRSWFGYTFGSGTRLTVV.

The J gene is TRBJ1-1, the V gene TRBV27, with D possibly TRBD1 on 5 matching bases. The V end lost 5 bases, the J end lost 5 bases, and 15 bases lay between the germline ends. The germline V gene has CDR1 MNHEY and CDR2 SMNVEV (reference sequence). The CDR3 covers 14 residues. The CDR3 DNA reads as TGTGCCAGCAGTCCCTTAGGGGAGGGGACTGAAGCTTTCTTT. Translated: CASSPLGEGTEAFF.

The chain has TRBV15 and TRBJ1-2, with 8 nucleotides matching TRBD1. Germline V lookup: CDR1 LNHNV, CDR2 YYDKDF (reference sequence). With V trimmed by 1 base and J by 3 bases, 10 bases remained unmatched. The length of the CDR3 is 17 residues. The CDR3 spells CATSRVPTGQGDYGYTF. DNA of the CDR3: TGTGCCACCAGCAGAGTCCCCACTGGACAGGGAGACTATGGCTACACCTTC.

The chain links TRBV28 to TRBJ1-1; 7 bases line up with TRBD1. From germline, CDR1 is MDHEN and CDR2 SYDVKM. The CDR3 extends over 14 amino acids. After removal of 5 bases from V and 3 bases from J, the junction contained 6 bases not matched to a gene. This CDR3 reads CASSPQQGDTEAFF. CDR3 sequence (DNA): TGTGCCAGCAGTCCTCAGCAGGGGGACACTGAAGCTTTCTTT. Using reference TRBV28 and TRBJ1-1 for the parts outside the CDR3, the full variable domain is DVKVTQSSRYLVKRTGEKVFLECVQDMDHENMFWYRQDPGLGLRLIYFSYDVKMKEKGDIPEGYSVSREKKERFSLILESASTNQTSMYLCASSPQQGDTEAFFGQGTRLTVV.

The V call is TRBV2, the J call TRBJ2-7; D gene ambiguous. Germline CDR1 and CDR2: SNHLY and FYNNEI. V was trimmed by 2 bases and J by 1 base, leaving 3 bases between them. The CDR3 consists of 12 residues. The CDR3 DNA reads TGTGCCAGCAGTGAACCTTCCTACGAGCAGTACTTC. It codes for CASSEPSYEQYF.

The J gene is TRBJ2-3, the V gene TRBV6-5; TRBD2 matches 11 bases. This CDR3 region has 16 residues. The germline gives CDR1 MNHEY, CDR2 SVGAGI. V shed 4 bases and J 2 bases; nucleotides not matched to a gene: 5. In DNA, the CDR3 is TGTGCCAGCAGTTGGGGGACTAGCGGTTTCACAGATACGCAGTATTTT. This gives the protein CASSWGTSGFTDTQYF.

The chain has TRBV27 and TRBJ2-5, with TRBD2 matching 8 bases. CDR3 length: 14 amino acids. Germline loops: CDR1 MNHEY, CDR2 SMNVEV (reference sequence). The ends lost 3 bases at V and 4 bases at J; junction bases unmatched: 4. CDR3 DNA sequence: TGTGCCAGCAGTTTCCGACTAGCGTCAGAGACCCAGTACTTC. This translates into CASSFRLASETQYF.

The rearrangement links TRBV29-1 to TRBJ2-7; the match to TRBD1 covers 8 bases. With 7 bases clipped from V and 7 bases from J, the junction kept 15 bases outside the gene matches. This CDR3 is 14 amino acids long. Per the germline V gene, CDR1 is SQVTM and CDR2 is ANQGSEA. In DNA, the CDR3 is TGCAGCGCCGACAGGGGATCCGGCCCAGGGGAGCAGTACTTC. Encoded protein: CSADRGSGPGEQYF.